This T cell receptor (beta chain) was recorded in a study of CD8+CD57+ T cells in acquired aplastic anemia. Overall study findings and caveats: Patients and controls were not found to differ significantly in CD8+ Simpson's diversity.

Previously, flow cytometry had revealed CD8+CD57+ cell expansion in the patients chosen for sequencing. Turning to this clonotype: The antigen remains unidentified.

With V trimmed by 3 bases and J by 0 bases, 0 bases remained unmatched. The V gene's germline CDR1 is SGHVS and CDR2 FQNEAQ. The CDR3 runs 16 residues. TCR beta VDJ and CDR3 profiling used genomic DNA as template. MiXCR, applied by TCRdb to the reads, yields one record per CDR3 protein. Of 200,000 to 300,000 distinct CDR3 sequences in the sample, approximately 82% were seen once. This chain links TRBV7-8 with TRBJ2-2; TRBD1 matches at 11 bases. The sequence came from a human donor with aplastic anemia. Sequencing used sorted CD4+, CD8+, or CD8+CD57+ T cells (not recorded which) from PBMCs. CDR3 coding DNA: TGTGCCAGCAGCTTGGGACAGGGGGCGAACACCGGGGAGCTGTTTTTT. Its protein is CASSLGQGANTGELFF.